The count of the clone carrying this T cell receptor (beta chain) is one. The data were taken from a study of glioma-infiltrating T cells after dendritic cell vaccination. Specified time point: after dendritic cell vaccination, including at tumor progression/relapse. Sequenced by immunoSEQ multiplex PCR; TCRdb stores in-frame clones only, minus some. The repertoire includes about 58,000 clones, approximately 83% of them detected once, and 15% to 19% sits in the top ten. The CDR3 extends over 18 amino acids. V lost 1 base, J lost 9 bases, and 17 bases stayed unmatched. CDR1 and CDR2 from the germline V gene are SGHVS and FQNEAQ.

The receptor's source is a human donor with glioblastoma. The material sequenced was blood, taken after dendritic cell vaccination. The rearrangement links TRBV7-8 to TRBJ2-1; 8 nucleotides align to TRBD2. CDR3 in amino acids: CASSLVVSGGAFFPEQFF. The DNA of the CDR3 is TGTGCCAGCAGCTTAGTTGTATCCGGGGGGGCGTTTTTCCCTGAGCAGTTCTTC.